This TCR beta chain was recovered during a study of T cells in narcolepsy. Study-level information: Healthy controls were enrolled alongside patients with narcolepsy type 1 or type 2.

TCRdb's copy holds only in-frame clones and misses some; the assay was immunoSEQ multiplex PCR. The sample has roughly 32,000 clones; approximately 80% are singletons. Comments on this clone: The antigen is not known.

Findings and caveats of the study: HCRT-specific and TRIB2-specific autoreactive clonotypes appeared among same-patient CSF and blood CD4+ clonotypes. No autoreactive T cell clone sequences appeared in some memory CD4+ repertoires.

The CDR3 is 12 residues long. Trimming pared 2 bases from V and 3 bases from J, leaving 5 bases between. Germline values: CDR1 MDHEN, CDR2 SYDVKM. The specimen was CD45RA- memory CD4+ T cells from PBMCs. The chain carries TRBV28 and TRBJ2-7; D gene uncertain. The sequence derives from a human donor with narcolepsy. The CDR3 loop is CASSLRYYEQYF. In DNA form, the CDR3 reads TGTGCCAGCAGTTTAAGGTACTACGAGCAGTACTTC. Complete variable domain (other parts from reference TRBV28 and TRBJ2-7): DVKVTQSSRYLVKRTGEKVFLECVQDMDHENMFWYRQDPGLGLRLIYFSYDVKMKEKGDIPEGYSVSREKKERFSLILESASTNQTSMYLCASSLRYYEQYFGPGTRLTVT.